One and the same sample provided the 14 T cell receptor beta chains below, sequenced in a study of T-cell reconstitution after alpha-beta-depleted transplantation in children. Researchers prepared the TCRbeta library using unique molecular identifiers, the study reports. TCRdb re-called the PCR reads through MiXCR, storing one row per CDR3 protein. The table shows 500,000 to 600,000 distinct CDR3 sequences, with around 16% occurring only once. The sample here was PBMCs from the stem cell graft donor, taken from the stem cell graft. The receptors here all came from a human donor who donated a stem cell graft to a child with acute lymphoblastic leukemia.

CDR3 in amino acids: CSVGGQVSYEQYF. In DNA form, the CDR3 reads TGCAGCGTTGGGGGACAGGTCTCCTACGAGCAGTACTTC. The chain has TRBV29-1 and TRBJ2-7; 8 bases line up with TRBD1. The CDR3 totals 13 residues. Trimming removed 4 bases from V and 0 bases from J; junction bases left unmatched: 2. Germline values: CDR1 SQVTM, CDR2 ANQGSEA.

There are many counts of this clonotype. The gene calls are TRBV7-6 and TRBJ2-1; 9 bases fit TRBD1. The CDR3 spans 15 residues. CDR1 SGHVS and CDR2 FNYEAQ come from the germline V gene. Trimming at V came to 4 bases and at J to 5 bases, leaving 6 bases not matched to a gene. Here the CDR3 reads CASSSGTGYHNEQFF. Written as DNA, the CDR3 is TGTGCCAGCAGCTCAGGGACAGGGTACCACAATGAGCAGTTCTTC. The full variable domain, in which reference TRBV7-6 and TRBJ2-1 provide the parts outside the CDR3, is GAGVSQSPRYKVTKRGQDVALRCDPISGHVSLYWYRQALGQGPEFLTYFNYEAQQDKSGLPNDRFSAERPEGSISTLTIQRTEQRDSAMYRCASSSGTGYHNEQFFGPGTRLTVL.

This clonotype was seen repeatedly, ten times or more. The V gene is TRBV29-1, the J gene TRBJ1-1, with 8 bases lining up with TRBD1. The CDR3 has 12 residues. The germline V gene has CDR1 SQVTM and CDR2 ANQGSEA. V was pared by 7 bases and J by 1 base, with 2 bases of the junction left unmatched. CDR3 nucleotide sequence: TGCAGCGCCGGGACAGGGAACACTGAAGCTTTCTTT. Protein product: CSAGTGNTEAFF.

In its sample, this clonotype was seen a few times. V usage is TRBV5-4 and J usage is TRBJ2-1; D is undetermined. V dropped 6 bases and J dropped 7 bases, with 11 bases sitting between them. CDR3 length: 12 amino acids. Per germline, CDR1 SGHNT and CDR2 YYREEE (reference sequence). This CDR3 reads CASTNQANEQFF. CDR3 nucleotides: TGTGCCAGCACCAATCAGGCGAATGAGCAGTTCTTC.

CDR3 residues: CASCQEGWLTHSEQFF. CDR3 DNA sequence: TGTGCCTCCTGCCAAGAAGGGTGGCTAACTCACAGTGAGCAGTTCTTC. This chain joins TRBV3-1 and TRBJ2-1; D is unclear. CDR1 LGHDT and CDR2 YNNKEL come from the germline V gene (reference sequence). This CDR3 has 16 amino acids. V was cut by 11 bases and J by 9 bases, with 29 bases left in between.

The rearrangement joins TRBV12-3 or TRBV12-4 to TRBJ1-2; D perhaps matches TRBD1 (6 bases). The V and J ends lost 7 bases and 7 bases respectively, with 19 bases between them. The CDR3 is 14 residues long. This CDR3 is CASTFYGGDGGYTF. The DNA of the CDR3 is TGTGCCAGCACCTTTTACGGGGGCGATGGTGGCTACACCTTC.

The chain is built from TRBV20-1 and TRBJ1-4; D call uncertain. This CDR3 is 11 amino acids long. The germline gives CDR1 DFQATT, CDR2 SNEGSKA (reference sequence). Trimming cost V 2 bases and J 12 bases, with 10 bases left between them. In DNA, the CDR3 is TGCAGTGCTAGACCCTCCGGAGAACTGTTTTTT. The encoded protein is CSARPSGELFF.

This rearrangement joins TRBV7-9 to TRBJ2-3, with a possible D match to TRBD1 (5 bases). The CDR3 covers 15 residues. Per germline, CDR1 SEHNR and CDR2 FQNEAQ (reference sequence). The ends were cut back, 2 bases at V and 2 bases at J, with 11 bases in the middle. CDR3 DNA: TGTGCCAGCAGCTTATTGGGGCCCACCACAGATACGCAGTATTTT. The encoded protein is CASSLLGPTTDTQYF.

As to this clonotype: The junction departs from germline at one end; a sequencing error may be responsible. The chain's CDR3 is CASTQALGGFYEQYF. The CDR3 DNA follows: TGTGCCAGCACCCAAGCCCTGGGCGGGTTCTACGAGCAGTACTTC. This sequence joins TRBV3-1 and TRBJ2-7; possible D gene TRBD2, 5 bases. The germline V gene encodes CDR1 LGHDT and CDR2 YNNKEL (reference sequence). The CDR3 covers 15 residues.

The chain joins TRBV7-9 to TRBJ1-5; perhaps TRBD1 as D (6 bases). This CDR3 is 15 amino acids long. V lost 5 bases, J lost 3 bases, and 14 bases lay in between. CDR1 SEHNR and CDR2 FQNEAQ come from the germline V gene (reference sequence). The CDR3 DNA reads TGTGCCAGCAGCCCTGTGGGGGGGGCCAATCAGCCCCAGCATTTT. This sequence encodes CASSPVGGANQPQHF.

The CDR3 sequence: CASSSMGGGNQPQHF. The CDR3 DNA is TGTGCCAGCAGTTCCATGGGGGGTGGCAATCAGCCCCAGCATTTT. The gene calls are TRBV12-3 or TRBV12-4 and TRBJ1-5; perhaps TRBD1 as D (5 bases). Trimming removed 4 bases at V and 2 bases at J, with 12 bases between. This CDR3 is built from 15 residues.

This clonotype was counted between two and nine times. The CDR3 DNA sequence: TGCGCCAGCAGCGGAGGACAGGGGGCAAATGAAGCTTTCTTT. Its protein is CASSGGQGANEAFF. The chain links TRBV5-1 to TRBJ1-1; 11 bases fit TRBD1. The germline gives CDR1 SGHRS, CDR2 YFSETQ. Trimming took 4 bases from V and 7 from J; bases not matched to a gene: 6. CDR3 length: 14 residues.

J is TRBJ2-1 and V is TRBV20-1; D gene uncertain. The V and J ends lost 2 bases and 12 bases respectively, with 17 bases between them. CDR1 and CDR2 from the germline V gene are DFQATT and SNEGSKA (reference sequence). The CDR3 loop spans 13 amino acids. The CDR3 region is CSARYGYSWGQFF. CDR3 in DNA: TGCAGTGCTAGATACGGCTATTCGTGGGGGCAGTTCTTC.

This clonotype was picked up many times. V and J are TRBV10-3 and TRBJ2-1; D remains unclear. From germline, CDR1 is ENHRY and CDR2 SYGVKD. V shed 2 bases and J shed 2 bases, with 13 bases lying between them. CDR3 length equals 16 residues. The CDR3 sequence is CAISETAQVPYNEQFF. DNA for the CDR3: TGTGCCATCAGTGAGACAGCCCAAGTCCCCTACAATGAGCAGTTCTTC.